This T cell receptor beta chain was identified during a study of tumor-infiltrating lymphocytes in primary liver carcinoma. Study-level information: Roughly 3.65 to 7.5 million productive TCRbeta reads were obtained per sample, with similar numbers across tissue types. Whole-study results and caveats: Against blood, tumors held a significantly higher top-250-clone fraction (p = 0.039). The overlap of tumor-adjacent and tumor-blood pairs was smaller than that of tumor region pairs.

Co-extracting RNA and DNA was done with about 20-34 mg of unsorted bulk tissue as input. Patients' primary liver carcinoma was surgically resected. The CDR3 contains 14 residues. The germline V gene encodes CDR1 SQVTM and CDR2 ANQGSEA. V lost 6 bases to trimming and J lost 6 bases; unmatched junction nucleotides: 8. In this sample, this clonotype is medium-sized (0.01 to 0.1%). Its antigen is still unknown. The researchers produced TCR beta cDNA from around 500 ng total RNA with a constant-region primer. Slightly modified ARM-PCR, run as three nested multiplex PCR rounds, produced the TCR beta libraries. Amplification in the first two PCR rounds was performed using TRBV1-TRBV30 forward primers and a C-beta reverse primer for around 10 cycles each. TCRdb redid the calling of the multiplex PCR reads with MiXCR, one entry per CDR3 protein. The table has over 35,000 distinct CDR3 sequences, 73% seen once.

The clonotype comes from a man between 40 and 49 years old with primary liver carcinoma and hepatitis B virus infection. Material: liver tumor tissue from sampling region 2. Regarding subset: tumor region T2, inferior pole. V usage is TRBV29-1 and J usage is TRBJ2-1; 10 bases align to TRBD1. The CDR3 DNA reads TGCAGCGTCGACGGGACAGGGGTGAGCAATGAGCAGTTCTTC. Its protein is CSVDGTGVSNEQFF.